Below, 12 T cell receptor beta chains from the same sample are listed, as sequenced in a study of CD8+CD57+ T cells in acquired aplastic anemia. Researchers used genomic DNA as the template to profile TCR beta VDJ and CDR3. TCRdb analysed the reads with MiXCR anew, one entry per CDR3 protein. Of approximately 150,000 distinct CDR3 sequences listed, roughly 50% were seen once; the top ten hold 2.5% to 4%. For sequencing, patients were chosen who had shown expansion of CD8+CD57+ cells by flow cytometry. The specimen was sorted CD4+, CD8+, or CD8+CD57+ T cells (not recorded which) from PBMCs. The receptors stem from a human donor with aplastic anemia.

This clonotype occurred many times. V is TRBV12-3 or TRBV12-4 and J is TRBJ2-7; D not certain. The CDR3 runs 13 residues. V was cut by 5 bases and J by 4 bases, with 12 bases left in between. The CDR3 loop reads CASSPRRNYEQYF. The CDR3 DNA follows: TGTGCCAGCAGTCCCCGACGGAATTACGAGCAGTACTTC.

This clonotype occurred many times. The chain combines TRBV5-1 with TRBJ2-2, with TRBD1 matching over 8 bases. The CDR3 totals 15 residues. The germline V gene has CDR1 SGHRS and CDR2 YFSETQ. V was clipped by 0 bases and J by 6 bases; unmatched bases: 4. CDR3 in amino acids: CASSLGQGLAGELFF. The CDR3 DNA sequence: TGCGCCAGCAGCTTGGGACAGGGGCTGGCCGGGGAGCTGTTTTTT.

V gene TRBV19 combines with J gene TRBJ1-6; D call uncertain. Germline CDR1 and CDR2: LNHDA and SQIVND (reference sequence). With 3 bases removed from V and 5 bases from J, the gap between germline ends came to 8 bases. This CDR3 is built from 14 residues. The CDR3 loop is CASSIRGDNSPLHF. The CDR3 DNA reads as TGTGCCAGTAGTATCAGAGGAGATAATTCACCCCTCCACTTT.

This clonotype was detected ten times or more. This may come from a read error, since a much larger clone is one base off. V usage is TRBV9 and J usage is TRBJ2-3; TRBD2 aligns across 7 bases. Germline CDR1 is SGDLS and CDR2 is YYNGEE. The CDR3 extends over 13 amino acids. Trimming removed 3 bases from V and 7 bases from J; junction bases left unmatched: 5. For the CDR3, the DNA is TGTGCCAGCAGCGCCACTAGCGTGAATACGCAGTATTTT. Encoded protein: CASSATSVNTQYF.

The chain couples TRBV25-1 to TRBJ2-6; D gene unclear. Germline assignment: CDR1 MGHDK and CDR2 SYGVNS. The V gene lost 4 bases and the J gene lost 3 bases, with 16 bases spanning the gap. The CDR3 spans 17 residues. This chain's CDR3 is CASSGRTLGFGANVLTF. CDR3 nucleotide sequence: TGTGCCAGCAGTGGTCGGACCCTTGGCTTTGGGGCCAACGTCCTGACTTTC.

The genes are TRBV9 and TRBJ1-1, with D uncertain. Germline assignment: CDR1 SGDLS and CDR2 YYNGEE. V lost 0 bases and J lost 4, with 10 bases in between. The CDR3 has 14 amino acids. CDR3 nucleotide sequence: TGTGCCAGCAGCGTAGGGGCCCAAATCACTGAAGCTTTCTTT. It encodes CASSVGAQITEAFF.

This clonotype has a count of ten or more. V is TRBV2 and J is TRBJ1-6; TRBD1 matches at 7 bases. CDR1 and CDR2 from the germline V gene are SNHLY and FYNNEI. There are 15 residues in the CDR3. V dropped 6 bases and J dropped 6; count of bases not matched to a gene: 8. This CDR3 is CASRGGQALNSPLHF. For the CDR3, the DNA is TGTGCCAGCAGGGGAGGACAGGCTCTTAATTCACCCCTCCACTTT.

This clonotype has more than one count but fewer than ten. The J gene is TRBJ2-6, the V gene TRBV15, with 7 positions matching TRBD1. Germline loops: CDR1 LNHNV, CDR2 YYDKDF (reference sequence). The CDR3 contains 18 residues. The V and J ends lost 0 bases and 1 base, in that order; junction bases with no gene match: 6. The CDR3 region is CATSRDLGRGSGANVLTF. CDR3 bases: TGTGCCACCAGCAGAGATCTGGGCAGGGGGTCTGGGGCCAACGTCCTGACTTTC.

J is TRBJ2-1 and V is TRBV7-3; 7 bases map to TRBD1. CDR1 and CDR2 (germline): SGHTA, FQGTGA. CDR3 length: 15 residues. With 4 bases clipped from V and 8 bases from J, the junction kept 11 bases outside the gene matches. The CDR3 DNA follows: TGTGCCAGCAGCTCCAGACAGGGACGAGGGGATGAGCAGTTCTTC. This gives the protein CASSSRQGRGDEQFF.

V gene TRBV15 combines with J gene TRBJ1-2; D remains unclear. Germline assignment: CDR1 LNHNV and CDR2 YYDKDF (reference sequence). The CDR3 consists of 13 residues. Trimming shortened V by 3 bases and J by 6 bases, and 11 bases separated the two germline ends. CDR3 sequence reads: CATSSLGLNGYTF. CDR3 DNA sequence: TGTGCCACCAGCAGCCTCGGCCTGAATGGCTACACCTTC.

This clonotype was observed a single time. The chain joins TRBV19 to TRBJ1-6, with 8 nucleotides matching TRBD1. V lost 3 bases and J lost 1; bases outside the gene matches: 11. Germline CDR1 and CDR2: LNHDA and SQIVND (reference sequence). The CDR3 is made up of 19 amino acids. CDR3 nucleotides: TGTGCCAGTAGTATCGCCGGACAGGGCGCGGGGTCCTATAATTCACCCCTCCACTTT. Protein: CASSIAGQGAGSYNSPLHF. Filled out from reference TRBV19 and TRBJ1-6, the complete variable domain reads DGGITQSPKYLFRKEGQNVTLSCEQNLNHDAMYWYRQDPGQGLRLIYYSQIVNDFQKGDIAEGYSVSREKKESFPLTVTSAQKNPTAFYLCASSIAGQGAGSYNSPLHFGNGTRLTVT.

The chain recombines TRBV2 with TRBJ2-7; 7 positions agree with TRBD2. CDR3 length: 14 residues. J was trimmed by 5 bases and V by 7 bases; bases with no gene match: 11. In germline, CDR1 is SNHLY, CDR2 FYNNEI. DNA for the CDR3: TGTGCCAGCATAAAGTTCGGGAGGCAGAACGAGCAGTACTTC. It is translated as CASIKFGRQNEQYF.